Sequencing of this TCR beta chain was carried out in a study of blood T cell repertoires in COVID-19. Across the study: Collection of acute and convalescent COVID-19 samples took place in the United States, Italy and Spain. Sources were T cells, B-cell-depleted T cells, or PBMCs; the material itself was cDNA or gDNA.

During active infection, Seattle patients enrolled and were then monitored through disease. Germline V gene sequence: CDR1 MNHEY, CDR2 SMNVEV (reference sequence). Between the trimmed V and J ends, which lost 0 bases and 14 bases, there was a span of 17 bases. The CDR3 runs to 14 residues. Here immunoSEQ multiplex PCR was the method, and the copy in TCRdb shows in-frame clones only, minus some. The sample holds 90,000 or so clones, around 90% seen once. The genes are TRBV27 and TRBJ2-1, with D possibly matching TRBD1 (6 bases). Sequencing was done on a sample of peripheral blood. The TCR was taken from a man in his sixties with COVID-19, enrolled during active disease. The CDR3 reads CASSLSGGWGSEFF. DNA for the CDR3: TGTGCCAGCAGTTTATCAGGGGGATGGGGGAGCGAGTTCTTC.